This T cell receptor beta chain was retrieved from a study of technical replicates of blood from a few donors. Here immunoSEQ multiplex PCR was the method, and the copy in TCRdb shows in-frame clones only, minus some. The sample contains more than 45,000 clones, 91% of which appear only once. CDR3 length equals 14 residues. The germline V gene has CDR1 LNHNV and CDR2 YYDKDF (reference sequence). Trimming cost V 6 bases and J 7 bases; bases outside gene matches: 9. This clone was seen a few times. The sequence was obtained from a human donor in good health. Some clones in this sample may be carry-over from other donors' samples. Sequences were obtained from PBMCs. V is TRBV15 and J is TRBJ2-1; 7 bases are a match to TRBD2. The CDR3 spells CATSGGRGGNEQFF. CDR3 in DNA: TGTGCCACCAGTGGCGGGAGAGGAGGGAATGAGCAGTTCTTC.